Shown below are 11 T cell receptor beta chains from a single sample sequenced in a study of cytomegalovirus exposure and HLA in healthy donors. Primers: 60 Vbeta forward and 13 Jbeta reverse. This table comes from immunoSEQ multiplex PCR, and its TCRdb copy is limited to in-frame clones, with some not included. This table holds about 58,000 clones. Input material: PBMCs. All receptors come from a woman under 30 in good health and CMV-seronegative.

This rearrangement joins TRBV2 to TRBJ2-5; D ambiguous. The germline V gene encodes CDR1 SNHLY and CDR2 FYNNEI. The germline V and J ends were trimmed by 5 bases and 9 bases, with 7 bases remaining between them. CDR3 size: 10 residues. In nucleotides, the CDR3 is TGTGCCAGCAGTTCAGGTCCCCAGTACTTC. Its translation: CASSSGPQYF.

The rearrangement links TRBV19 to TRBJ1-5; D gene uncertain. This CDR3 is 14 amino acids long. Trimming removed 3 bases from V and 0 bases from J, with 6 bases in between. The germline V gene has CDR1 LNHDA and CDR2 SQIVND (reference sequence). CDR3 amino acids: CASSMENSNQPQHF. The CDR3 nucleotides are TGTGCCAGTAGTATGGAGAATAGCAATCAGCCCCAGCATTTT.

The chain couples TRBV7-3 to TRBJ1-1; 7 nucleotides agree with TRBD1. With V trimmed by 5 bases and J by 4 bases, 4 bases remained unmatched. The CDR3 is 13 residues long. Germline loops: CDR1 SGHTA, CDR2 FQGTGA. CDR3 sequence (DNA): TGTGCCAGCAGCCCCACAGGGGTCACTGAAGCTTTCTTT. Amino acids: CASSPTGVTEAFF.

With respect to this clone: One junction end does not reproduce the germline sequence, and a read error may be involved. The chain couples TRBV29-1 to TRBJ2-5; TRBD1 aligns across 11 bases. The CDR3 consists of 15 residues. Germline CDR1 reads SQVTM; CDR2 reads ANQGSEA. In DNA form, the CDR3 reads TGCAGCGTTGAAGAATGGACAGGGGGCGGAGAGAACCAGTACTTC. Amino acids: CSVEEWTGGGENQYF.

The chain couples TRBV15 to TRBJ2-7; D is unresolved. V lost 5 bases to trimming and J lost 2 bases, with 22 bases between them. CDR3 length: 17 amino acids. CDR1 and CDR2 from the germline V gene are LNHNV and YYDKDF (reference sequence). The CDR3 DNA follows: TGTGCCACCAGCCGCCTCCTTCGGAGCTTATCCACCTACGAGCAGTACTTC. It yields the protein CATSRLLRSLSTYEQYF.

The chain carries TRBV6-4 and TRBJ2-3; D is undetermined. The CDR3 extends over 13 amino acids. Germline V gene sequence: CDR1 MRHNA, CDR2 SNTAGT. The germline V and J ends were trimmed by 3 bases and 2 bases, with 6 bases remaining between them. This chain's CDR3 is CASSEQTTDTQYF. CDR3 coding DNA: TGTGCCAGCAGTGAACAGACCACAGATACGCAGTATTTT.

This rearrangement joins TRBV30 to TRBJ2-7; no clear D gene. V dropped 1 base and J dropped 7 bases, with 11 bases sitting between them. The CDR3 is 12 amino acids. Germline-derived CDR1 and CDR2 are GTSNPN and SVGIG (reference sequence). CDR3 in DNA: TGTGCCTGGAGTGGGTCCTGGGCAGAGCAGTACTTC. Its protein product is CAWSGSWAEQYF.

This CDR3 is CASSPLAGGSTDTQYF. Here the CDR3 DNA reads TGTGCCAGCAGCCCCCTAGCGGGGGGTAGCACAGATACGCAGTATTTT. This chain links TRBV4-2 with TRBJ2-3; 11 bases agree with TRBD2. Germline V gene sequence: CDR1 LGHNA, CDR2 YNFKEQ. Germline trimming cut 4 bases from V and 0 bases from J; bases unmatched to any gene: 3. The length of the CDR3 is 16 residues.

This chain links TRBV5-6 with TRBJ1-1; D unclear. The CDR3 totals 13 residues. The germline gives CDR1 SGHDT, CDR2 YYEEEE. The ends were cut back, 4 bases at V and 7 bases at J, with 14 bases in the middle. CDR3 loop: CASSHLTDFEAFF. The CDR3 DNA sequence: TGTGCCAGCAGCCACCTCACGGACTTTGAAGCTTTCTTT.

CDR3 nucleotides: TGTGCCAGCAGCTTAGATATGGGACTAGCGGGGGGGCAGGGCAATGAGCAGTTCTTC. It translates to CASSLDMGLAGGQGNEQFF. The gene calls are TRBV11-3 and TRBJ2-1; 16 bases fit TRBD2. Germline V lookup: CDR1 SGHNT, CDR2 YENEEA. The CDR3 contains 19 residues. V shed 0 bases and J 6 bases; nucleotides not matched to a gene: 8.

This sequence joins TRBV5-6 and TRBJ2-2; D perhaps matches TRBD2 (5 bases). CDR1 and CDR2 (germline): SGHDT, YYEEEE. V lost 0 bases and J lost 2, with 14 bases in between. The CDR3 length is 17 residues. CDR3 in amino acids: CASSLVGGSDNTGELFF. The CDR3 nucleotides are TGTGCCAGCAGCTTGGTAGGAGGAAGCGATAACACCGGGGAGCTGTTTTTT.